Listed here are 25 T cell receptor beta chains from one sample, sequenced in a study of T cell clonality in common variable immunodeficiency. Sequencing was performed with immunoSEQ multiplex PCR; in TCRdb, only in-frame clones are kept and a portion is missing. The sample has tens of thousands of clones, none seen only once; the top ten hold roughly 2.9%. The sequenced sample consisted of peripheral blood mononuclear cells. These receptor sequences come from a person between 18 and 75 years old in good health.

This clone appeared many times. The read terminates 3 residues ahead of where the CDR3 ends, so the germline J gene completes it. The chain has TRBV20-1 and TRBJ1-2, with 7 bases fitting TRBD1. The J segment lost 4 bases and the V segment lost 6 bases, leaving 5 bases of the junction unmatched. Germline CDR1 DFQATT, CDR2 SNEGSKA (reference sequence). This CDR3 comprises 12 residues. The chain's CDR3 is CSATGTAYGYTF. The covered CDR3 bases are TGCAGTGCAACCGGGACAGCCTATGGC.

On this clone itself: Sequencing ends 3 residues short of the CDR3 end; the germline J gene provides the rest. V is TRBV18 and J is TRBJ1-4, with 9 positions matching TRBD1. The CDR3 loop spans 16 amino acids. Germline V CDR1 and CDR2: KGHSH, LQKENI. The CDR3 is CASSPKRDRDVSPLFF. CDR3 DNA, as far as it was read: TGTGCCAGCTCACCAAAGAGGGACAGGGACGTTTCACCA.

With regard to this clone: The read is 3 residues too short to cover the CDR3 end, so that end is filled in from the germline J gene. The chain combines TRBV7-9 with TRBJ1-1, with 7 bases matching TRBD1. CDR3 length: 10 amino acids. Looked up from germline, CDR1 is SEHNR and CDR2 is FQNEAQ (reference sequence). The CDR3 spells CATDRSRAFF. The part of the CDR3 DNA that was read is TGTGCCACGGACAGGTCACGA.

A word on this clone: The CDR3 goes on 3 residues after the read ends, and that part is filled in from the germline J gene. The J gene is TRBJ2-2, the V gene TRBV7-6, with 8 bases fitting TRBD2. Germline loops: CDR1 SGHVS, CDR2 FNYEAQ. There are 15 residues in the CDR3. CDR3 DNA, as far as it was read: TGTGCCAGCACCCCCGCGGGGGGTACTAGTTCACCG. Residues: CASTPAGGTSSP. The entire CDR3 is CASTPAGGTSSPLFF.

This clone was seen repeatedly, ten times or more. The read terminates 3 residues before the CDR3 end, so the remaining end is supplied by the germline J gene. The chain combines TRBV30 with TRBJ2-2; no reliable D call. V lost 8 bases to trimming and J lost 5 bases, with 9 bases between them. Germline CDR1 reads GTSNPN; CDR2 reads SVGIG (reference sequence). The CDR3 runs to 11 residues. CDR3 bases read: TGTGCCCTTGGTCGGACCGGGGAG. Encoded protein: CALGRTGE. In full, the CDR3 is CALGRTGELFF.

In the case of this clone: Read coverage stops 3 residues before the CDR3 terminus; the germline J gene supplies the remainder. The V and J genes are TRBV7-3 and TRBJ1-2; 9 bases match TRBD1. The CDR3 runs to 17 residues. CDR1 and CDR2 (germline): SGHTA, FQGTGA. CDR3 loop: CASSSSGTGSSYNDYTF. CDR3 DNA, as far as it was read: TGTGCCAGCAGCTCATCCGGGACAGGGAGCTCCTACAATGAC.

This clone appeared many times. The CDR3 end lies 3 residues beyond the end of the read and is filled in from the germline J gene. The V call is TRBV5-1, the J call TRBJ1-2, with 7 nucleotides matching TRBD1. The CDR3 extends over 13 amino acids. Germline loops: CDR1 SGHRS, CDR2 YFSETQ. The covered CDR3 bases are TGCGCCAGCAGCCCAGCTACAGGGGTCGGC. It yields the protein CASSPATGVG. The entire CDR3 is CASSPATGVGYTF.

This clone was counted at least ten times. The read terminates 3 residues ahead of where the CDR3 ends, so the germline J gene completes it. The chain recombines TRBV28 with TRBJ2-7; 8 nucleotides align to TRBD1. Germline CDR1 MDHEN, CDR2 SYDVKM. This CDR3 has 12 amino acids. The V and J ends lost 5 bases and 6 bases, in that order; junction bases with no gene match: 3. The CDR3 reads CASSTTGGEQYF. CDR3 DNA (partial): TGTGCCAGCAGTACTACAGGGGGCGAG.

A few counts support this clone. This CDR3 is CASSLVGGSGTEAFF. The covered CDR3 bases are TGTGCCAGCAGCTTAGTTGGCGGGAGCGGCACTGAA. The chain uses TRBV7-2 and TRBJ1-1; D unclear. The observed sequence ends 3 residues before the CDR3 terminus, with the missing tail filled in from the germline J gene. Germline V gene sequence: CDR1 SGHTA, CDR2 FQGNSA. CDR3 size: 15 residues. V lost 1 base and J 4 bases, leaving 13 bases between the germline ends.

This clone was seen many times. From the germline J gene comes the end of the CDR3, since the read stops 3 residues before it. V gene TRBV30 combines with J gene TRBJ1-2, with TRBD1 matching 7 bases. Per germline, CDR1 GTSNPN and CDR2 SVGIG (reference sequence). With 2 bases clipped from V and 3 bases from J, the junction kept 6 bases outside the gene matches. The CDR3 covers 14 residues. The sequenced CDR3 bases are TGTGCCTGGAGTCGGGACAGACGAGACTATGGC. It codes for CAWSRDRRDYG. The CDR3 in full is CAWSRDRRDYGYTF.

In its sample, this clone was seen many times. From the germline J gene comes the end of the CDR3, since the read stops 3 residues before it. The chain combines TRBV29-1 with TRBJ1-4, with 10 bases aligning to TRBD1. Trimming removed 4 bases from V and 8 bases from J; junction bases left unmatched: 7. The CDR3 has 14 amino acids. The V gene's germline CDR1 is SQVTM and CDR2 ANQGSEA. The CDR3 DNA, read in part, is TGCAGCGTTGGGGCCCGACAGGGGGCGGAAAAA. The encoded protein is CSVGARQGAEK. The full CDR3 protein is CSVGARQGAEKLFF.

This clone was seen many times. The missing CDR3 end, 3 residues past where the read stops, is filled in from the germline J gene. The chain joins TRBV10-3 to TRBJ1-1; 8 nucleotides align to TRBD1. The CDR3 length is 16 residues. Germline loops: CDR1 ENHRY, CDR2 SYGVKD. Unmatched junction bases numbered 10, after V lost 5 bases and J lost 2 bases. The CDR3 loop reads CAISRSLQGANTEAFF. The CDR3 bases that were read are TGTGCCATCAGTAGATCACTCCAGGGGGCTAACACTGAA.

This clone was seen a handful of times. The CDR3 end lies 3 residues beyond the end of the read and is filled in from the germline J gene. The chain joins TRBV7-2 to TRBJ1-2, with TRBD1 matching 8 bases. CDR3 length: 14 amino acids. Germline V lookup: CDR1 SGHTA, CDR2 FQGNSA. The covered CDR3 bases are TGTGCCAGCAGCTTCACAGGGGGAGGAGACGAC. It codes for CASSFTGGGDD. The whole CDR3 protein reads CASSFTGGGDDYTF.

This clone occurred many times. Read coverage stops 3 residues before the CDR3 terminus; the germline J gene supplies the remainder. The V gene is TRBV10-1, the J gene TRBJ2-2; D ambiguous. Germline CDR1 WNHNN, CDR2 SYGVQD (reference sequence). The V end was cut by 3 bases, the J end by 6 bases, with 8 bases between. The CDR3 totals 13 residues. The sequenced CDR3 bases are TGCGCCAGCAGTGAATTCGGTCCCGGGGAG. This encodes CASSEFGPGE. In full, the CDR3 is CASSEFGPGELFF.

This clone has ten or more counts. The CDR3 loop reads CASSFWNEQFF. The sequenced CDR3 bases are TGTGCCAGTAGCTTTTGGAATGAG. The rearrangement links TRBV6-2 or TRBV6-3 to TRBJ2-1; no definite D call. The read comes to an end 3 residues before the CDR3 does, leaving the germline J gene to fill in the end. Germline values: CDR1 MNHEY, CDR2 SVGEGT. This CDR3 is 11 amino acids long. V was shortened by 9 bases and J by 7 bases, with 10 bases between the two germline ends.

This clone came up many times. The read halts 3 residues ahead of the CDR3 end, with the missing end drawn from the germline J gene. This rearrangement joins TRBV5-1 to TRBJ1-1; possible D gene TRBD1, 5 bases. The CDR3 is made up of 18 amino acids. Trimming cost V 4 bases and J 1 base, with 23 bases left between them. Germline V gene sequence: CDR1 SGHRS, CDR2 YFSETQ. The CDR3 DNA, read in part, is TGCGCCAGCAGCAGTGGGGCAGTAACGGGTCGTCCGAACACTGAA. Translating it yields CASSSGAVTGRPNTE. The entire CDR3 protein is CASSSGAVTGRPNTEAFF.

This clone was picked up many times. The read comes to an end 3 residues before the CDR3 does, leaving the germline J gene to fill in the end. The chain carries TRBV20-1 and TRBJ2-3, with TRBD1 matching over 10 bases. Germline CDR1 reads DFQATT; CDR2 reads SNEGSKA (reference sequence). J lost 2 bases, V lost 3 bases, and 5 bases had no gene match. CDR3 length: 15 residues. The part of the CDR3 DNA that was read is TGCAGTGCTAGGGAGGACAGGGGGTTCACAGATACG. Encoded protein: CSAREDRGFTDT. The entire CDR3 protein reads CSAREDRGFTDTQYF.

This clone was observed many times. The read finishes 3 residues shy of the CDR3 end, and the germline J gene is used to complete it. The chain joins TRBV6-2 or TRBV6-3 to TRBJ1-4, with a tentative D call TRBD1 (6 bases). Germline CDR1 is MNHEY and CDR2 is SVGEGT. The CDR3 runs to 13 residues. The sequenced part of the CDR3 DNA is TGTGCCAGCAGTTACTCGGACAGCGCGGTA. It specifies CASSYSDSAV. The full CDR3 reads CASSYSDSAVLFF.

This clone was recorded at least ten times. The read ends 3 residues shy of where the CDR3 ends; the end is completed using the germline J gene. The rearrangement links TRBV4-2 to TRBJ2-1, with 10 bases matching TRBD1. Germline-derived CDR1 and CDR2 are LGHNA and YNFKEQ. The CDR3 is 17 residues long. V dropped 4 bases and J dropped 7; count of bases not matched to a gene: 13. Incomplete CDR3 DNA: TGTGCCAGCAGCCCACCTAGTGGGACAGGGGTGGTGAATGAG. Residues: CASSPPSGTGVVNE. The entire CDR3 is CASSPPSGTGVVNEQFF.

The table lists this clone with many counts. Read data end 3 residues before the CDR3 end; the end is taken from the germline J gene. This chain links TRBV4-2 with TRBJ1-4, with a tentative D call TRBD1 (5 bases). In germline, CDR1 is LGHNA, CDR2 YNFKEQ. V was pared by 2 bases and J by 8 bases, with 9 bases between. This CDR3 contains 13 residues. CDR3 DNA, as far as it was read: TGTGCCAGCAGCCAAAGTGGGGGGGAAAAA. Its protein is CASSQSGGEK. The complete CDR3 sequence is CASSQSGGEKLFF.

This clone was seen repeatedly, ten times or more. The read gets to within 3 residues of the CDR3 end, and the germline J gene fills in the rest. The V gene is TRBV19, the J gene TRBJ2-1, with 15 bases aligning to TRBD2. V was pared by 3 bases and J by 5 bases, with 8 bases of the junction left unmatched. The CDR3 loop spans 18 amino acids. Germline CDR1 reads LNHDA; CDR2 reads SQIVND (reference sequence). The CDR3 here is CASSMSRTSGRVNNEQFF. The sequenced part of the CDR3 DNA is TGTGCCAGTAGTATGAGCAGGACTAGCGGGAGGGTAAACAATGAG.

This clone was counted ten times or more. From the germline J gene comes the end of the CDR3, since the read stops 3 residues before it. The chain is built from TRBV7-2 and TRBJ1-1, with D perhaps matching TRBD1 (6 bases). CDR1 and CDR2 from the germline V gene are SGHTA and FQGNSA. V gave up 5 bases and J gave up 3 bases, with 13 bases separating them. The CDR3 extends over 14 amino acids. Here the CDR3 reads CASSPFSGDTEAFF. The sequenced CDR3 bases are TGTGCCAGCAGCCCATTCTCAGGGGACACTGAA.

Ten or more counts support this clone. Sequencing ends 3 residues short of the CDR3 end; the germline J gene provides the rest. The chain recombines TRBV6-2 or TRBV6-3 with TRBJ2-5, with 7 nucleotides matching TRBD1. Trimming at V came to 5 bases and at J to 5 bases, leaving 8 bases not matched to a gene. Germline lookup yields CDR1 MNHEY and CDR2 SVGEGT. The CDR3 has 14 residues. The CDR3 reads CASSQTGNAETQYF. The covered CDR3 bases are TGTGCCAGCAGTCAGACAGGGAATGCGGAGACC.

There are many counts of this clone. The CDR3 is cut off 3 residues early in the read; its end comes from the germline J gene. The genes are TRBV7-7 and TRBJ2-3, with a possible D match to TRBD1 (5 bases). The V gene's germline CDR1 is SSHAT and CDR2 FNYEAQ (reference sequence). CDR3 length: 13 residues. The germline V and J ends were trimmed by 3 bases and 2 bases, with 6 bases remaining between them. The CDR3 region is CASSFGATDTQYF. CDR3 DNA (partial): TGTGCCAGCAGCTTTGGGGCCACAGATACG.

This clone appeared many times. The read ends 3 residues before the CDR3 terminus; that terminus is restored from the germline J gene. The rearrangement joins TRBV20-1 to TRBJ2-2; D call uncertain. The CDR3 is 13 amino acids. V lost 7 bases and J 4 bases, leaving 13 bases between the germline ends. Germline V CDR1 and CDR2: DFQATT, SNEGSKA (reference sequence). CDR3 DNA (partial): TGCAGTGTTCGGGTCCCGATCACCGGGGAG. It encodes CSVRVPITGE. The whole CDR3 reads CSVRVPITGELFF.